A single sample gave rise to the 30 T cell receptor beta chains below, sequenced in a study of identical twins. TCRdb ran MiXCR on the 5' RACE reads and lists one entry per CDR3 protein. Among some 760,000 distinct CDR3 sequences, around a sixth were seen once, and the ten largest hold around 12%. This sample was also put to use in a study of T cells expressing NK-cell markers.

What was sequenced was PBMCs. The origin of the receptors is a woman aged 18-29 years in good health.

This clonotype was seen more than once but under ten times. V and J are TRBV7-9 and TRBJ2-4, with D unclear. V was shortened by 1 base and J by 4 bases, with 2 bases between the two germline ends. The CDR3 runs to 12 residues. Germline lookup yields CDR1 SEHNR and CDR2 FQNEAQ (reference sequence). CDR3 amino acids: CASSLGKNIQYF. The CDR3 DNA reads TGTGCCAGCAGCTTAGGAAAAAACATTCAGTACTTC.

The chain uses TRBV5-6 and TRBJ2-1; no firm D call. CDR1 SGHDT and CDR2 YYEEEE come from the germline V gene. V lost 4 bases and J lost 7, with 9 bases in between. This CDR3 is built from 12 residues. The CDR3 DNA sequence: TGTGCCAGCAGCACGGAACAGAATGAGCAGTTCTTC. Encoded protein: CASSTEQNEQFF.

The table lists this clonotype with a few counts. This chain uses TRBV5-1 with TRBJ1-1; a possible D gene is TRBD1 (6 bases). Germline CDR1 is SGHRS and CDR2 is YFSETQ. The V end lost 5 bases, the J end lost 5 bases, and 19 bases lay between the germline ends. The CDR3 is made up of 15 amino acids. The CDR3 DNA follows: TGCGCCAGCAGGCCGCAGACACAGGGAAGTACTGAAGCTTTCTTT. As protein: CASRPQTQGSTEAFF.

The sample holds a few counts of this clonotype. The chain joins TRBV10-3 to TRBJ2-1; 9 positions match TRBD2. The CDR3 spans 14 residues. Germline V gene lookup returns CDR1 ENHRY and CDR2 SYGVKD. J gave up 7 bases and V 1 base, and 2 bases lay outside the gene matches. In DNA, the CDR3 is TGTGCCATCAGTGAGTTCAGCGGGGGGAATGAGCAGTTCTTC. This gives the protein CAISEFSGGNEQFF.

This clonotype turned up a few times. This chain links TRBV12-3 or TRBV12-4 with TRBJ1-2; perhaps TRBD1 as D (6 bases). Trimming shortened V by 2 bases and J by 7 bases, and 11 bases separated the two germline ends. CDR3 size: 13 residues. CDR3 nucleotides: TGTGCCAGCAGTTTAAGGGGGTCGGTTGGCTACACCTTC. Translating it yields CASSLRGSVGYTF.

The gene calls are TRBV15 and TRBJ1-2; TRBD1 might be the D (5 bases). CDR3 size: 14 residues. Trimming removed 0 bases from V and 8 bases from J, with 13 bases in between. The germline V gene encodes CDR1 LNHNV and CDR2 YYDKDF (reference sequence). The CDR3: CATSRDPPGSGYTF. CDR3 sequence (DNA): TGTGCCACCAGCAGAGATCCCCCAGGGTCAGGCTACACCTTC.

This clonotype was seen ten or more times. The gene calls are TRBV6-5 and TRBJ1-1; D might be TRBD1 (5 bases). The germline CDR1 and CDR2 sequences are MNHEY and SVGAGI. Trimming stripped 7 bases from V and 0 bases from J, with 15 bases between. The length of the CDR3 is 15 residues. This CDR3 reads CASISSGRLNTEAFF. CDR3 coding DNA: TGTGCCAGCATTAGCTCAGGGAGACTGAACACTGAAGCTTTCTTT.

This clonotype was found a few times. This chain uses TRBV4-3 with TRBJ2-7, with D unclear. The CDR3 consists of 15 residues. The V gene lost 0 bases and the J gene lost 3 bases, with 12 bases spanning the gap. The germline V gene has CDR1 LGHNA and CDR2 YSLEER. The DNA for the CDR3 is TGCGCCAGCAGCCAAGATGGTTTCGGAGACTACGAGCAGTACTTC. This codes for CASSQDGFGDYEQYF.

The chain couples TRBV29-1 to TRBJ1-4; D is uncertain. V lost 7 bases and J 2 bases, leaving 11 bases between the germline ends. Germline values: CDR1 SQVTM, CDR2 ANQGSEA. The CDR3 length is 13 residues. The chain's CDR3 is CSGTETTNEKLFF. In nucleotides, the CDR3 is TGCAGCGGGACTGAGACTACTAATGAAAAACTGTTTTTT.

At least ten counts were recorded for this clonotype. This chain links TRBV27 with TRBJ2-1; 13 positions agree with TRBD2. Unmatched junction bases numbered 3, after V lost 5 bases and J lost 5 bases. The CDR3 contains 15 residues. CDR1 is MNHEY, CDR2 SMNVEV, per germline (reference sequence). The CDR3 loop reads CASSPGTSGDNEQFF. The CDR3 DNA follows: TGTGCCAGCAGTCCCGGGACTAGCGGGGACAATGAGCAGTTCTTC.

This chain joins TRBV7-9 and TRBJ2-1; maybe TRBD2 (6 bases). Germline values: CDR1 SEHNR, CDR2 FQNEAQ (reference sequence). Trimming removed 8 bases from V and 6 bases from J, with 14 bases in between. The CDR3 is 13 residues long. CDR3 amino acids: CASLLATLNEQFF. For the CDR3, the DNA is TGTGCCAGCTTGCTAGCGACTCTCAATGAGCAGTTCTTC.

The genes are TRBV5-1 and TRBJ2-5; D possibly corresponds to TRBD2 (7 bases). Germline lookup yields CDR1 SGHRS and CDR2 YFSETQ. Trimming took off 0 bases at V and 4 bases at J, with 19 bases between the two ends. The length of the CDR3 is 17 residues. CDR3 in amino acids: CASSLAVGGAFGETQYF. CDR3 DNA sequence: TGCGCCAGCAGCTTGGCCGTAGGGGGGGCGTTTGGAGAGACCCAGTACTTC.

This clonotype was observed a few times. The V gene is TRBV20-1, the J gene TRBJ2-3, with no clear D. This CDR3 region has 12 residues. CDR1 and CDR2 from the germline V gene are DFQATT and SNEGSKA (reference sequence). The V and J ends lost 5 bases and 4 bases respectively, with 10 bases between them. The CDR3 sequence: CSAPRRADTQYF. CDR3 in DNA: TGCAGTGCTCCCAGAAGGGCAGATACGCAGTATTTT.

This clonotype appeared a few times. The chain is built from TRBV7-2 and TRBJ2-3; no clear D gene. The CDR3 has 16 residues. Trimming shortened V by 3 bases and J by 0 bases, and 13 bases separated the two germline ends. The germline V gene encodes CDR1 SGHTA and CDR2 FQGNSA. CDR3 sequence (DNA): TGTGCCAGCAGCTTGAGGCCCGCTGGGAGCACAGATACGCAGTATTTT. It is translated as CASSLRPAGSTDTQYF. Filled out from reference TRBV7-2 and TRBJ2-3, the complete variable domain reads GAGVSQSPSNKVTEKGKDVELRCDPISGHTALYWYRQSLGQGLEFLIYFQGNSAPDKSGLPSDRFSAERTGGSVSTLTIQRTQQEDSAVYLCASSLRPAGSTDTQYFGPGTRLTVL.

A few counts support this clonotype. The V and J genes are TRBV20-1 and TRBJ2-5, with a possible D match to TRBD1 (5 bases). The germline V and J ends were trimmed by 5 bases and 0 bases, with 13 bases remaining between them. The CDR3 has 14 residues. Looked up from germline, CDR1 is DFQATT and CDR2 is SNEGSKA (reference sequence). This CDR3 reads CSALTAWNQETQYF. Here the CDR3 DNA reads TGCAGTGCTCTGACAGCCTGGAACCAAGAGACCCAGTACTTC.

The gene calls are TRBV9 and TRBJ2-1, with 10 bases identical to TRBD2. This CDR3 has 19 residues. V shed 4 bases, J shed 6 bases, and the junction held 19 bases outside the gene matches. The germline V gene has CDR1 SGDLS and CDR2 YYNGEE. For the CDR3, the DNA is TGTGCCAGCAGCCCCCGCGCGGTAGCGGGGGGCAGGGGGATCAATGAGCAGTTCTTC. It is translated as CASSPRAVAGGRGINEQFF.

This clonotype has more than one count but fewer than ten. V is TRBV6-6 and J is TRBJ1-1, with D perhaps matching TRBD1 (6 bases). The V gene lost 5 bases and the J gene lost 6 bases, with 10 bases spanning the gap. The CDR3 extends over 12 amino acids. Germline V gene data show CDR1 as MNHNY and CDR2 as SVGAGI (reference sequence). In nucleotides, the CDR3 is TGTGCCAGCAGTATGGACAGAGCTGAAGCTTTCTTT. It is translated as CASSMDRAEAFF.

This clonotype was detected ten times or more. The chain is built from TRBV11-2 and TRBJ2-7, with a possible D match to TRBD1 (5 bases). Trimming pared 6 bases from V and 1 base from J, leaving 7 bases between. Germline lookup yields CDR1 SGHAT and CDR2 FQNNGV. This CDR3 region has 12 residues. Written as DNA, the CDR3 is TGTGCCAGCAGTCGACAGTCCTACGAGCAGTACTTC. Encoded protein: CASSRQSYEQYF. Combining the CDR3 with reference TRBV11-2 and TRBJ2-7 gives the whole variable domain EAGVAQSPRYKIIEKRQSVAFWCNPISGHATLYWYQQILGQGPKLLIQFQNNGVVDDSQLPKDRFSAERLKGVDSTLKIQPAKLEDSAVYLCASSRQSYEQYFGPGTRLTVT.

CDR3 DNA sequence: TGCAGTGCTAGAGACACTAGCGGGGGCACAGATACGCAGTATTTT. Residues: CSARDTSGGTDTQYF. This chain joins TRBV20-1 and TRBJ2-3, with 10 bases aligning to TRBD2. The CDR3 has 15 amino acids. Germline trimming cut 0 bases from V and 1 base from J; bases unmatched to any gene: 1. Germline loops: CDR1 DFQATT, CDR2 SNEGSKA (reference sequence).

The chain employs TRBV5-6 and TRBJ2-3; tentatively, D is TRBD1 or TRBD2 (5 bases each). Germline CDR1 and CDR2: SGHDT and YYEEEE. The germline V and J ends were trimmed by 6 bases and 4 bases, with 15 bases remaining between them. The CDR3 consists of 14 residues. The CDR3 DNA reads as TGTGCCAGCACCCTGGCAGGGAGTCCAGATACGCAGTATTTT. Residues: CASTLAGSPDTQYF.

The V call is TRBV5-1, the J call TRBJ2-5; D gene uncertain. Trimming pared 1 base from V and 7 bases from J, leaving 8 bases between. Germline CDR1 SGHRS, CDR2 YFSETQ. The CDR3 totals 12 residues. CDR3 DNA: TGCGCCAGCAGCTTGATTAGAAGGACCCAGTACTTC. It codes for CASSLIRRTQYF. The full variable domain, in which reference TRBV5-1 and TRBJ2-5 provide the parts outside the CDR3, is KAGVTQTPRYLIKTRGQQVTLSCSPISGHRSVSWYQQTPGQGLQFLFEYFSETQRNKGNFPGRFSGRQFSNSRSEMNVSTLELGDSALYLCASSLIRRTQYFGPGTRLLVL.

This clonotype was observed a few times. The chain carries TRBV5-1 and TRBJ2-5; D is unclear. This CDR3 region has 14 residues. Trimming shortened V by 0 bases and J by 0 bases, and 6 bases separated the two germline ends. CDR1 SGHRS and CDR2 YFSETQ come from the germline V gene. CDR3 nucleotides: TGCGCCAGCAGCTTGGGGAGCGACCAAGAGACCCAGTACTTC. Protein: CASSLGSDQETQYF.

The chain is built from TRBV20-1 and TRBJ1-6, with 9 bases aligning to TRBD1. The V gene end was trimmed by 5 bases and the J gene end by 1 base; junction bases not matched to a gene: 3. The CDR3 length is 15 residues. Germline-derived CDR1 and CDR2 are DFQATT and SNEGSKA (reference sequence). Here the CDR3 reads CSAPGTGSYNSPLHF. CDR3 coding DNA: TGCAGTGCTCCCGGGACAGGGTCCTATAATTCACCCCTCCACTTT.

This clonotype was seen a handful of times. This chain uses TRBV7-9 with TRBJ2-1; unclear D gene. Germline CDR1 reads SEHNR; CDR2 reads FQNEAQ (reference sequence). This CDR3 region has 11 residues. The V end was cut by 10 bases, the J end by 5 bases, with 9 bases between. Here the CDR3 DNA reads TGTGCCACCTCCCCCGACAATGAGCAGTTCTTC. This codes for CATSPDNEQFF.

V gene TRBV7-2 combines with J gene TRBJ1-2; tentatively, D is TRBD1 (6 bases). Between the trimmed V and J ends, which lost 5 bases and 0 bases, there was a span of 13 bases. Germline V gene sequence: CDR1 SGHTA, CDR2 FQGNSA. The CDR3 loop spans 15 amino acids. The CDR3 loop is CASSRQGGTNYGYTF. The CDR3 DNA reads TGTGCCAGCAGCAGACAAGGGGGTACTAACTATGGCTACACCTTC.

This clonotype was observed at least ten times. V is TRBV7-3 and J is TRBJ1-4; TRBD1 matches 9 bases. Per the germline V gene, CDR1 is SGHTA and CDR2 is FQGTGA. Germline trimming cut 5 bases from V and 7 bases from J; bases unmatched to any gene: 2. This CDR3 spans 13 amino acids. CDR3 nucleotides: TGTGCCAGCAGCCAGGGACAGGGTGAAAAACTGTTTTTT. The encoded protein is CASSQGQGEKLFF.

J is TRBJ2-1 and V is TRBV7-2; D possibly corresponds to TRBD2 (5 bases). CDR1 is SGHTA, CDR2 FQGNSA, per germline. The CDR3 covers 15 residues. V lost 2 bases to trimming and J lost 8 bases, with 16 bases between them. Here the CDR3 reads CASSLMGGPGDEQFF. As DNA, the CDR3 is TGTGCCAGCAGCTTAATGGGCGGGCCCGGGGATGAGCAGTTCTTC.

This clonotype came up many times. The V call is TRBV20-1, the J call TRBJ1-1; D may be TRBD1 (6 bases). The CDR3 has 15 residues. Trimming stripped 3 bases from V and 6 bases from J, with 20 bases between. Germline CDR1 DFQATT, CDR2 SNEGSKA (reference sequence). The chain's CDR3 is CSARNHGTGSPEAFF. The CDR3 coding sequence is TGCAGTGCTAGGAACCACGGCACAGGGAGCCCTGAAGCTTTCTTT.

The chain is built from TRBV5-6 and TRBJ2-1; TRBD2 matches at 9 bases. The CDR3 length is 16 residues. The trim removed 7 bases at V and 4 bases at J, leaving 12 bases unmatched. From germline, CDR1 is SGHDT and CDR2 YYEEEE. CDR3 sequence reads: CASRGDLAGTYNEQFF. The CDR3, as DNA: TGTGCCAGCCGTGGGGATCTAGCGGGGACTTACAATGAGCAGTTCTTC.

This clonotype appeared a few times. CDR3 region: CASSPAREGYGYTF. The CDR3 DNA reads as TGCGCCAGCAGCCCCGCCAGGGAAGGGTATGGCTACACCTTC. V and J are TRBV5-1 and TRBJ1-2, with a weak D call TRBD1 (5 bases). V lost 4 bases, J lost 5 bases, and 15 bases lay in between. The V gene's germline CDR1 is SGHRS and CDR2 YFSETQ. This CDR3 is built from 14 residues.